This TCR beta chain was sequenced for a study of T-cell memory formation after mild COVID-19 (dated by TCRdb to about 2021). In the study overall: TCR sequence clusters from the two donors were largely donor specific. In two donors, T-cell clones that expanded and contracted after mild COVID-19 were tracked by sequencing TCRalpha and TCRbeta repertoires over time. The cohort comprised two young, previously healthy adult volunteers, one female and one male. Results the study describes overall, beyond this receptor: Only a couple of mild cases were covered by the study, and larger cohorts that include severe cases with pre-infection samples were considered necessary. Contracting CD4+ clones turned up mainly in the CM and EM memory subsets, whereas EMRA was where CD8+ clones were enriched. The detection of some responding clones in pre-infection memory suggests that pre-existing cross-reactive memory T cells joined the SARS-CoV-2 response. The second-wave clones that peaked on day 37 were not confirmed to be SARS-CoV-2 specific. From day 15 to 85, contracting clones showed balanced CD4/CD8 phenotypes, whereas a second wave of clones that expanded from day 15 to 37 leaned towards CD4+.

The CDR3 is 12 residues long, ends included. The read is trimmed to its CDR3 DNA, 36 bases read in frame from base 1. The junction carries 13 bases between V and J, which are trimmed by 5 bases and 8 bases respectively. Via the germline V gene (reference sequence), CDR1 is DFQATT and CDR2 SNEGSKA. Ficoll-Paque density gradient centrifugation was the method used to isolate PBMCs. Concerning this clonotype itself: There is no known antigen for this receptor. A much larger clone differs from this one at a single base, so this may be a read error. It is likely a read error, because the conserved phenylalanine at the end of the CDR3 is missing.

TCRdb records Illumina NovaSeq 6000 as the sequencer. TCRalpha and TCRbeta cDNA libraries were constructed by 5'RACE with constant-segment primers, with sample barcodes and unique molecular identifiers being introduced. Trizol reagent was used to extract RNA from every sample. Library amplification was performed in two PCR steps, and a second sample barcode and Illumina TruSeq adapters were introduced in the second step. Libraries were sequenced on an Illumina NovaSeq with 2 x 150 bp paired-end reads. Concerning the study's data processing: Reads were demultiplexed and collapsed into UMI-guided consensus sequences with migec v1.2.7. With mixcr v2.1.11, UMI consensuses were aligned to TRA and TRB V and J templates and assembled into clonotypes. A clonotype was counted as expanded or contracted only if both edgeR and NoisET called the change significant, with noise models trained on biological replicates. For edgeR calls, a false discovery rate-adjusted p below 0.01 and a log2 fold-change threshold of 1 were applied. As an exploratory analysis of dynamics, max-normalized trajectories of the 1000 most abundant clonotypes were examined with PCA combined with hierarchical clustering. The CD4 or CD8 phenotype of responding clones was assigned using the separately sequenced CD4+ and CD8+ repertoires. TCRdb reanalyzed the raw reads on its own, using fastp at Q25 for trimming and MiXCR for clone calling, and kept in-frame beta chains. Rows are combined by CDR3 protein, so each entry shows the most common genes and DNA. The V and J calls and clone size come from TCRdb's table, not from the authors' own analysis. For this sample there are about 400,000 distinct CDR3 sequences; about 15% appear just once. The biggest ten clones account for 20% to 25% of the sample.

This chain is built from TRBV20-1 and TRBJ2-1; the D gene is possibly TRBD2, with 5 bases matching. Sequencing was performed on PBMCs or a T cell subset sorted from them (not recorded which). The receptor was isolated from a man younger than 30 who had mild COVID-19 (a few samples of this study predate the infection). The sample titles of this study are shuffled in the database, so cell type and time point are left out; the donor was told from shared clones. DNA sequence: TGCAGTGCTGCCGGAGAGGGTGATGAGCAGTTCTCC. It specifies CSAAGEGDEQFS.